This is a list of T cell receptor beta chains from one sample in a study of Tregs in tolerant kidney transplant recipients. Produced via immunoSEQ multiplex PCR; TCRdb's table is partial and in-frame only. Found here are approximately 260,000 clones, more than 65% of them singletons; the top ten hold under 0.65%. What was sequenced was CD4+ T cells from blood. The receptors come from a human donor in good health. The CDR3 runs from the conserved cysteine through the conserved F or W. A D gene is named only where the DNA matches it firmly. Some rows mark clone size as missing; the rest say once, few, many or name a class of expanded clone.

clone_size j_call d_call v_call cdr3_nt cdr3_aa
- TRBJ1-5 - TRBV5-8 TGTGCCAGCAGCTTGGACGGGAATAGCAATCAGCCCCAGCATTTT CASSLDGNSNQPQHF
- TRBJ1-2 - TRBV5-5 TGTGCCAGCAGCTTGGGGCCAGGGATGGACTATGGCTACACCTTC CASSLGPGMDYGYTF
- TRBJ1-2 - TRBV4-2 TGTGCCAGCAGCCAAGTGGGTCGGGTCTATGGCTACACCTTC CASSQVGRVYGYTF
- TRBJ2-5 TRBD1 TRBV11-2 TGTGCCAGCAGCTCCCCGGGACAGGATAAAGAGACCCAGTACTTC CASSSPGQDKETQYF
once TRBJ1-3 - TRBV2 TGTGCCAGCAGTGAAGGACCTGGAAACACCATATATTTT CASSEGPGNTIYF
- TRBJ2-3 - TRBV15 TGTGCCACCAGCAGAGCTGCGGTAAACACAGATACGCAGTATTTT CATSRAAVNTDTQYF
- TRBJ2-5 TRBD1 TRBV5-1 TGCGCCAGCAGCTGGGGACAGCTTCAAGAGACCCAGTACTTC CASSWGQLQETQYF
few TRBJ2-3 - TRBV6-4 TGTGCCAGCGCACAGGGAAGTATGGATACGCAGTATTTT CASAQGSMDTQYF
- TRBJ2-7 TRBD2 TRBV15 TGTGCCACCAGCAGAGCCATCTACCCGAGGACTAGCGGGAGTTACGAGCAGTACTTC CATSRAIYPRTSGSYEQYF
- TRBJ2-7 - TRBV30 TGTGCCTGGAGTCGGACTCGCTACGAGCAGTACTTC CAWSRTRYEQYF
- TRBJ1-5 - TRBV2 TGTGCCAGCAGCATGGCACGTAGCAATCAGCCCCAGCATTTT CASSMARSNQPQHF
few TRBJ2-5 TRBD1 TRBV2 TGTGCCAGCAGTGGACTACAGGGGACGGGGGAGACCCAGTACTTC CASSGLQGTGETQYF
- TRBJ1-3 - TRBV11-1 TGTGCCAGCAGCTTCGCAGGGTACCCTGGAAACACCATATATTTT CASSFAGYPGNTIYF
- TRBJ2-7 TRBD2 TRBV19 TGTGCCAGTAGTTCGCAACCGGGACTAGCGGGAGGGTCCTACTACGAGCAGTACTTC CASSSQPGLAGGSYYEQYF
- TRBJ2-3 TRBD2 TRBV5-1 TGCGCCAGCAGCTTGGCGGCTAGCGGGAGTGGGGATACGCAGTATTTT CASSLAASGSGDTQYF
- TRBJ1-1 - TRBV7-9 TGTGCCAGCAGCCTAGACCCACAAAACACTGAAGCTTTCTTT CASSLDPQNTEAFF
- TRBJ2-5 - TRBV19 TGTGCCAGTAGTATAGGGGACCAGCAGTACTTC CASSIGDQQYF
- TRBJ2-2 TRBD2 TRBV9 TGTGCCAGCAGCGTACTTAGCGGGGGGGCCCCCGGGGAGCTGTTTTTT CASSVLSGGAPGELFF
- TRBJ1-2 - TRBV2 TGTGCCAGCAGTAGGAGTTTTCGCGATGATGGCTACACCTTC CASSRSFRDDGYTF
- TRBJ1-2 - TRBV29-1 TGCAGCGACTCAAGGGTATTGATTGGCTACACCTTC CSDSRVLIGYTF
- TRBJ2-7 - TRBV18 TGTGCCAGCTCAGGAGGGGTTGCCTACGAGCAGTACTTC CASSGGVAYEQYF
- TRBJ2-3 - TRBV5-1 TGCGCCAGCAGCTTGACAGGGCCTCGCGATACGCAGTATTTT CASSLTGPRDTQYF
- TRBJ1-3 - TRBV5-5 TGTGCCAGCAGCTTGGGGACAGAAAACACCATATATTTT CASSLGTENTIYF
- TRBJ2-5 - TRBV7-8 TGTGCCAGCTCCCCTGGCGAGACCCAGTACTTC CASSPGETQYF
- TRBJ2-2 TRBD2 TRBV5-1 TGCGCCAGCGCAACTCTAGCGGGAGTCGCCACCGGGGAGCTGTTTTTT CASATLAGVATGELFF
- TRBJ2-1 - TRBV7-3 TGTGCCAGCAGCTTAGGACCTCAAGGGAATGAGCAGTTCTTC CASSLGPQGNEQFF
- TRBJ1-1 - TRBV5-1 TGCGCCAGCATGCGGTTTCAGGACACTGAAGCTTTCTTT CASMRFQDTEAFF
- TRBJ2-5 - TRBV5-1 TGCGCCAGCAGCTACGGACCAGGGGAGACCCAGTACTTC CASSYGPGETQYF
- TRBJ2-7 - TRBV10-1 TGCGCCAGCAGTGATCTCTCCTACGAGCAGTACTTC CASSDLSYEQYF
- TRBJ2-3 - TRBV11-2 TGTGCCAGCAGCTTAGATTGGGCCCCGGGGCGAAGCACAGATACGCAGTATTTT CASSLDWAPGRSTDTQYF
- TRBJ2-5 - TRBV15 TGTGCCACCAGCAGAGATCCCGCGCGGGTCCAAGAGACCCAGTACTTC CATSRDPARVQETQYF
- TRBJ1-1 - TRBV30 TGTGCCTGGAGTGTAGGGGGCACTGAAGCTTTCTTT CAWSVGGTEAFF
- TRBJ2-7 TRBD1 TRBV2 TGTGCCAGCAAGCGGGGACAGGGAATCTCCTACGAGCAGTACTTC CASKRGQGISYEQYF
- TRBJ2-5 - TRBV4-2 TGTGCCAGCAGCCCCTACGGGGAGGTTCAAGAGACCCAGTACTTC CASSPYGEVQETQYF
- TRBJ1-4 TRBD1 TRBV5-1 TGCGCCAGCAGCCGGGGACAGGGGCGCGAAAAACTGTTTTTT CASSRGQGREKLFF
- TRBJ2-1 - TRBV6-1 TGTGCCAGCACTGGACACAATGAGCAGTTCTTC CASTGHNEQFF
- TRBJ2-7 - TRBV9 TGTGCCAGCAGCGTAGACCCCGGTCTGATATACGAGCAGTACTTC CASSVDPGLIYEQYF
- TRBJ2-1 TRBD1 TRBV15 TGTGCCACCAGCAGAGATCTGGGCAGGGGGAATGAGCAGTTCTTC CATSRDLGRGNEQFF
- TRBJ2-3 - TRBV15 TGTGCCACTGAGGAGAGGGCCACAGATACGCAGTATTTT CATEERATDTQYF
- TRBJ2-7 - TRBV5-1 TGCGCCAGCAGCTTGGCGACGGTATCCTACGAGCAGTACTTC CASSLATVSYEQYF
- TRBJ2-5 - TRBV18 TGTGCCAGCTCCCGTACTTCCCAAGAGACCCAGTACTTC CASSRTSQETQYF
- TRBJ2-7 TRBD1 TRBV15 TGTGCCACCAGCAGAGGCGGACAGGGAAGCTACGAGCAGTACTTC CATSRGGQGSYEQYF
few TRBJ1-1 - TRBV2 TGTGCCAGCAGCCCTGGGACGAACACTGAAGCTTTCTTT CASSPGTNTEAFF
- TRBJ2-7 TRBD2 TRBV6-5 TGTGCCAGCAGTGCCTATAGCGGGTTGTACGAGCAGTACTTC CASSAYSGLYEQYF
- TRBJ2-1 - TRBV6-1 TGTGCCAGCAGTGGAAGGACTATAGGTAATGAGCAGTTCTTC CASSGRTIGNEQFF
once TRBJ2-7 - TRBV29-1 TGCAGCGTTGAAGCCTATTCGGGCGAGCAGTACTTC CSVEAYSGEQYF
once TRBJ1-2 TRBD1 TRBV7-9 TGTGCCAGCAGCATAGGACAGGGATCCTATGGCTACACCTTC CASSIGQGSYGYTF
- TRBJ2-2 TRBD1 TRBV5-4 TGTGCCAGCAGACTAGGGACAGGCCCGAGGACCGGGGAGCTGTTTTTT CASRLGTGPRTGELFF
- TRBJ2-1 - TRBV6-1 TGTGCCAGCAGTGAAGCGCAAGACTTGGGGAGTGGGCAGTTCTTC CASSEAQDLGSGQFF
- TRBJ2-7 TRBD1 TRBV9 TGTGCCAGCAGCGTATCTGGACAGGGGGGTTTTGCCGAGCAGTACTTC CASSVSGQGGFAEQYF
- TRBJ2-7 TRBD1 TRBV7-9 TGTGCCAGCAGCAAAGCCGGGACAGGGTACGAGCAGTACTTC CASSKAGTGYEQYF
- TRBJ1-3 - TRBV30 TGTGCCTGGAGTGTGACACTTGGAAACACCATATATTTT CAWSVTLGNTIYF